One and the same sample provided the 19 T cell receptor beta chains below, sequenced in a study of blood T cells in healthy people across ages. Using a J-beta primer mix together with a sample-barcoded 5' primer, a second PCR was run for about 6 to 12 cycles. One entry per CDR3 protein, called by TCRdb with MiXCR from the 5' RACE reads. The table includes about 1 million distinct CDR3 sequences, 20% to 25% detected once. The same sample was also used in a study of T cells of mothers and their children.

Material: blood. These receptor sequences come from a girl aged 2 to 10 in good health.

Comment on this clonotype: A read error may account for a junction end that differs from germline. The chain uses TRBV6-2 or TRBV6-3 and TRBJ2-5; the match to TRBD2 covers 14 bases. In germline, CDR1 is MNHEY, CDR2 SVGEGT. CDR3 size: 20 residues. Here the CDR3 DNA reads TGTGCCAGCAATTACCACCTCCCCGGGACTAGCGGGGGCAAACAAGAGACCCAGTACTTC. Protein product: CASNYHLPGTSGGKQETQYF.

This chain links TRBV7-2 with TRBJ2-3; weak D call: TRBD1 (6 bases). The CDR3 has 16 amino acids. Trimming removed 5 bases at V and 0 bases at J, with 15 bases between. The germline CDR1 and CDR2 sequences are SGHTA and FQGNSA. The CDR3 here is CASSKRGTKSTDTQYF. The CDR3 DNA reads TGTGCCAGCAGCAAAAGGGGGACAAAGAGCACAGATACGCAGTATTTT.

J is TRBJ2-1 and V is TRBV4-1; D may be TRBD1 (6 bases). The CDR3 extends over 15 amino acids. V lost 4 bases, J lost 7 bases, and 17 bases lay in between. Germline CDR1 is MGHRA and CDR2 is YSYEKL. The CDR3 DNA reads TGCGCCAGCAGCCTATCCTGGGGGCTAGGAAATGAGCAGTTCTTC. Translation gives CASSLSWGLGNEQFF.

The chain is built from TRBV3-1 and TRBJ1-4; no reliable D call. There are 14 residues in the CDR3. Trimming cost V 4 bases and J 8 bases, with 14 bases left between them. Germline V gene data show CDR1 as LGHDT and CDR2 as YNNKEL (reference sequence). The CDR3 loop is CASSPPWGGEKLFF. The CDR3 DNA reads TGTGCCAGCAGCCCCCCCTGGGGAGGGGAAAAACTGTTTTTT.

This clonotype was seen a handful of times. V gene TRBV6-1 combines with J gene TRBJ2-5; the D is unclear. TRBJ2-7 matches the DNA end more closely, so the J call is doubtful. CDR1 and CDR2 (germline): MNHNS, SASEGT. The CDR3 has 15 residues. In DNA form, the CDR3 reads TGTGCCAGCAGTGAAGCCACTCAAATAACCTACGAGCAGTACTTC. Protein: CASSEATQITYEQYF.

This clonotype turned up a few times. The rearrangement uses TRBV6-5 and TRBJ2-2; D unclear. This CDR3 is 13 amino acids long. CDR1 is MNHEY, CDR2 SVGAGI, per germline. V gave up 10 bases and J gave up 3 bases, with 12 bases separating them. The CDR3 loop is CAIVVWDTGELFF. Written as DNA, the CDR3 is TGTGCCATAGTGGTGTGGGACACCGGGGAGCTGTTTTTT.

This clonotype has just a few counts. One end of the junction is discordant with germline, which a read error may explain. DNA of the CDR3: TGTGCCAGCAGTGAGTGGCAAATGTACGCGCAGTACTTC. Translation: CASSEWQMYAQYF. J is TRBJ2-7 and V is TRBV6-1; D gene ambiguous. CDR1 is MNHNS, CDR2 SASEGT, per germline. This CDR3 spans 13 amino acids.

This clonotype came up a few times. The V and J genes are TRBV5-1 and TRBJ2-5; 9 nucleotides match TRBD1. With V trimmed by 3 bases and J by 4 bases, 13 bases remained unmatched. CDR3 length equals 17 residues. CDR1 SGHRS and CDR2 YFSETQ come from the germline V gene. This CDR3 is CASSWTLDRGSAETQYF. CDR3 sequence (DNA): TGCGCCAGCAGCTGGACTCTGGACAGGGGAAGTGCAGAGACCCAGTACTTC.

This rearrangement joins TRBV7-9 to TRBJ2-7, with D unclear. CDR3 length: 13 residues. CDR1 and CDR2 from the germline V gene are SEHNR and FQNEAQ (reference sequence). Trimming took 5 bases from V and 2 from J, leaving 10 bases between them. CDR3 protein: CASSKEKAYEQYF. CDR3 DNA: TGTGCCAGCAGCAAAGAGAAGGCCTACGAGCAGTACTTC.

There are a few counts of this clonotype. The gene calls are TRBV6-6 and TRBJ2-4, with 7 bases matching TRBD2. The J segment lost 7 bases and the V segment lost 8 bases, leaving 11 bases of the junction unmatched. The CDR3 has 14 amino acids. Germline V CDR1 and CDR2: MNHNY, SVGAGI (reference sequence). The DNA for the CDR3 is TGTGCCAGCCTCTCGGGAGGCCTCTCCAACATTCAGTACTTC. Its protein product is CASLSGGLSNIQYF.

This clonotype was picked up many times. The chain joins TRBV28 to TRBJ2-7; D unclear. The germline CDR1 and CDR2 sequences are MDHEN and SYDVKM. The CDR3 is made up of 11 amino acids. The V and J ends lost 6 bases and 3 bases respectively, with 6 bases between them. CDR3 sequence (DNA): TGTGCCAGCAGCTCCTTCTACGAGCAGTACTTC. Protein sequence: CASSSFYEQYF. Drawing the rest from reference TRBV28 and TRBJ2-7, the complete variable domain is DVKVTQSSRYLVKRTGEKVFLECVQDMDHENMFWYRQDPGLGLRLIYFSYDVKMKEKGDIPEGYSVSREKKERFSLILESASTNQTSMYLCASSSFYEQYFGPGTRLTVT.

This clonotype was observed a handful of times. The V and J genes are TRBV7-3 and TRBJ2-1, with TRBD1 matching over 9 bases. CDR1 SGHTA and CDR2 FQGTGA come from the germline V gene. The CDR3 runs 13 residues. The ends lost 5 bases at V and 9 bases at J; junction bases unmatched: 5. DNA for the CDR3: TGTGCCAGCAGCCTTGGGACAGGGTCTGAGCAGTTCTTC. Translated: CASSLGTGSEQFF.

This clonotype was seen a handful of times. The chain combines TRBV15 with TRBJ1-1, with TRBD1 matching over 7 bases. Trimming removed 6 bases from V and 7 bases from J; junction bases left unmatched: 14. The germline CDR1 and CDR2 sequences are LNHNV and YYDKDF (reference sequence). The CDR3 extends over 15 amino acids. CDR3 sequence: CATRRRQDRVGEAFF. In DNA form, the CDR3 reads TGTGCCACCAGGCGACGCCAAGACAGGGTGGGTGAAGCTTTCTTT.

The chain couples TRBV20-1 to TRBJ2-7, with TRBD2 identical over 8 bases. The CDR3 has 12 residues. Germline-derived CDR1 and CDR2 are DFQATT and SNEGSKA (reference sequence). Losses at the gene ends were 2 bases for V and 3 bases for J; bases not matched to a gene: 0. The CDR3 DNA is TGCAGTGCTAGACTAGCGGGCTACGAGCAGTACTTC. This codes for CSARLAGYEQYF.

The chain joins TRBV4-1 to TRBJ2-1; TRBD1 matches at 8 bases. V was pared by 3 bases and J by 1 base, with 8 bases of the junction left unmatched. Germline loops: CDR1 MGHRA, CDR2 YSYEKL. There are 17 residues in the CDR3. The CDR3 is CASSHPDRARSYNEQFF. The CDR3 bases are TGCGCCAGCAGCCACCCGGACAGGGCTAGGTCCTACAATGAGCAGTTCTTC.

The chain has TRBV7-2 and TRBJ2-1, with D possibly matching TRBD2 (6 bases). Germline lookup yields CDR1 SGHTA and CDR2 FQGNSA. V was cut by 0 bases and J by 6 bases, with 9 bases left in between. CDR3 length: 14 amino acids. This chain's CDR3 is CASSLAAGFNEQFF. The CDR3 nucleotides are TGTGCCAGCAGCTTAGCAGCGGGTTTCAATGAGCAGTTCTTC.

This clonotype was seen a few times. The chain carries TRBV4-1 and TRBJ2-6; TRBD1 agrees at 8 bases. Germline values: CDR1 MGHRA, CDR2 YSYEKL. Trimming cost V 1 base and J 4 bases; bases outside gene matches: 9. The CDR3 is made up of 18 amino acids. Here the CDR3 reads CASSQGRQGHRGANVLTF. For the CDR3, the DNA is TGCGCCAGCAGCCAAGGACGACAGGGGCATCGAGGGGCCAACGTCCTGACTTTC.

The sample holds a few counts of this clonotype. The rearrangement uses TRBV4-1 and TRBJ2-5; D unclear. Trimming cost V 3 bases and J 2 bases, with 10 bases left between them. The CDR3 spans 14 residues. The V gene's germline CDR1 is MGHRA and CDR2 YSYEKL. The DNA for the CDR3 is TGCGCCAGCAGCCAGCCGGGCACTCAAGAGACCCAGTACTTC. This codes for CASSQPGTQETQYF.

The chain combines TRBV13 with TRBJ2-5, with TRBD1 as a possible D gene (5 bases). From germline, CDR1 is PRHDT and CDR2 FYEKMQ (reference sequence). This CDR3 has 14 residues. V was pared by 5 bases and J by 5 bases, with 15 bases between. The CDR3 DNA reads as TGTGCCAGCAGCCCCCCCTGGGGCAGGGAGACCCAGTACTTC. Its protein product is CASSPPWGRETQYF. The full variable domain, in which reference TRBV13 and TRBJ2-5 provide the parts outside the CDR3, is AAGVIQSPRHLIKEKRETATLKCYPIPRHDTVYWYQQGPGQDPQFLISFYEKMQSDKGSIPDRFSAQQFSDYHSELNMSSLELGDSALYFCASSPPWGRETQYFGPGTRLLVL.